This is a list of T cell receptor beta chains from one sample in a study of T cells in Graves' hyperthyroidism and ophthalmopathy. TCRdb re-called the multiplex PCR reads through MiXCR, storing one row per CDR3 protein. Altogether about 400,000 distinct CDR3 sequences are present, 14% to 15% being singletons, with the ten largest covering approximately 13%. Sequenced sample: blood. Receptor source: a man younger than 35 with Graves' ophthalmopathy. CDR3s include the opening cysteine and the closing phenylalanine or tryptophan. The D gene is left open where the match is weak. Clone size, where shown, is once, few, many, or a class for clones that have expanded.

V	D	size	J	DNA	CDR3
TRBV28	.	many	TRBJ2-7	TGTGCCAGCAGTTACGGGACCAGGGAGTACTTC	CASSYGTREYF
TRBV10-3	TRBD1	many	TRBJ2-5	TGTGCCATCAGTGAGTCCTCCAACAGGGGGGAGACCCAGTACTTC	CAISESSNRGETQYF
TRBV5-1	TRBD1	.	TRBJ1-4	TGCGCCAGCAGGGGACAGATATACCCAACTAATGAAAAACTGTTTTTT	CASRGQIYPTNEKLFF
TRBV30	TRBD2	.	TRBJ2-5	TGTGCCTGGAGCCCGGGGGTAGCGGGGGGGCTGGGGGAGACCCAGTACTTC	CAWSPGVAGGLGETQYF
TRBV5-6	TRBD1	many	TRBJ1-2	TGTGCCAGCAGCGCAGGGACAGGGATCGGCTACACCTTC	CASSAGTGIGYTF
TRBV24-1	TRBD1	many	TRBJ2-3	TGTGCCACCAGTGATCCGAGGACAGGGGGCACAGATACGCAGTATTTT	CATSDPRTGGTDTQYF
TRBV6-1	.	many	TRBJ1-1	TGTGCCAGCTCCCGGCGGAGCGCTGAAGCTTTCTTT	CASSRRSAEAFF
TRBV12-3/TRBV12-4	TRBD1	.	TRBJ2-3	TGTGCCAGCAGTCCTTCAACAGGGGCGGCCTTGTTTACGCAGTATTTT	CASSPSTGAALFTQYF
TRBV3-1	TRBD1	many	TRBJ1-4	TGTGCCAGCAGCTTCCGGGACAGTTATGAAAAACTGTTTTTT	CASSFRDSYEKLFF
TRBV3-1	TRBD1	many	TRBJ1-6	TGTGCCAGCAGCCAAGGAGACAGGGAGATAACACCCCTCCACTTT	CASSQGDREITPLHF
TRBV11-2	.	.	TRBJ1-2	TGTGCCAGCAGCTTCAGCAGCACCCTTTTCTATGGCTACACCTTC	CASSFSSTLFYGYTF
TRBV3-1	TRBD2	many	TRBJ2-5	TGTGCCAGCAGCCAAGGTGCGGGGGGTCAAGAGACCCAGTACTTC	CASSQGAGGQETQYF
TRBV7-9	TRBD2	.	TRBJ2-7	TGTGCCAGCACGACCCTGTCTCCGGGACTAGCAGTCGAGCAGTACTTC	CASTTLSPGLAVEQYF
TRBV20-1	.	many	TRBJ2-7	TGCAGTGCTCAACCTGAGGGGGGCGGGAGAGGGTACGAGCAGTACTTC	CSAQPEGGGRGYEQYF
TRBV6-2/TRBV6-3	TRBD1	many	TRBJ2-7	TGTGCCAGCAGTTACCCCGCACTAGGGACAGGCTCCTACGAGCAGTACTTC	CASSYPALGTGSYEQYF
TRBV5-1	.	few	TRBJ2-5	TGCGCCAGCAGCTTGGCCCTGGCGACAGGACAAGAGACCCAGTACTTC	CASSLALATGQETQYF
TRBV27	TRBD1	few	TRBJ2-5	TGTGCCAGCAGTTTACAGGGGGCTGCGACCCAGTACTTC	CASSLQGAATQYF
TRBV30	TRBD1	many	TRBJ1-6	TGTGCGTCTACTTCTCGGGACAGTAATTCACCCCTCCACTTT	CASTSRDSNSPLHF
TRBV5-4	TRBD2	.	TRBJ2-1	TGTGCCAGCAGCTTGCGGGAGGGCCGGAATGAGCAGTTCTTC	CASSLREGRNEQFF
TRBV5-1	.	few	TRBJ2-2	TGCGCCAGCAGCTTAGTCGCAACCAGGGGCACCGGGGAGCTGTTTTTT	CASSLVATRGTGELFF
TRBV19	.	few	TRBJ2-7	TGTGCCAGTAGTACCCAAGACATTGCCCGCCAGCAGTACTTC	CASSTQDIARQQYF
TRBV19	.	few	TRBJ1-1	TGTGCCAGTAGTATTGGACAATCGAACACTGAAGCTTTCTTT	CASSIGQSNTEAFF
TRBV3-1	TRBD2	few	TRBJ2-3	TGTGCCAGCAGCCAAGGGCTGCGGGAGACCACAGATACGCAGTATTTT	CASSQGLRETTDTQYF
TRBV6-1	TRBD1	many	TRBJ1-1	TGTGCCAGCATTGTTGGACAGGGGGTCCGCACTGAAGCTTTCTTT	CASIVGQGVRTEAFF
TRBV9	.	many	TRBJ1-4	TGTGCCAGCAGCACCTACAGTACAACTAATGAAAAACTGTTTTTT	CASSTYSTTNEKLFF
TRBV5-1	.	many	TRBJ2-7	TGCGCCAGCAGCTTTCACAACGAGCAGTACTTC	CASSFHNEQYF
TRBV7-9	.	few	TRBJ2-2	TGTGCCAGCAGCCTAGGCTCCGGGACCCAACTTGGGGGGGAGCTGTTTTTT	CASSLGSGTQLGGELFF
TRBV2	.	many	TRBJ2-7	TGTGCCACCATTCACGAACGACGGGGAACCTACGAGCAGTACTTC	CATIHERRGTYEQYF
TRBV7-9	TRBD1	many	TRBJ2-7	TGTGCCAGCAGCGCCGATGACAGGGGGGGCGAGCAGTACTTC	CASSADDRGGEQYF
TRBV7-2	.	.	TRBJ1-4	TGTGCCAGCTCGAGGGACTGGTCGAATGAAAAACTGTTTTTT	CASSRDWSNEKLFF
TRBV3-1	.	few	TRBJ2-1	TGTGCCAGCAGCCAAGGCTGGGGAGGGGGCCCCTACAATGAGCAGTTCTTC	CASSQGWGGGPYNEQFF
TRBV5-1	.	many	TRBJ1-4	TGCGCCAGCAGCGCCCGGACAGTCAGAGGTGAAAAACTGTTTTTT	CASSARTVRGEKLFF
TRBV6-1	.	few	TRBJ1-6	TGTGCCAGCAGTGAAGCAGGGTGGGAACTTGACAATAATTCACCCCTCCACTTT	CASSEAGWELDNNSPLHF
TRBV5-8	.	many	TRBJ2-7	TGTGCCAGCAGCTTGGGCGCCGGGACTGCGAGCTACGAGCAGTACTTC	CASSLGAGTASYEQYF
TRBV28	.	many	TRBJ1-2	TGTGCCAGCAGTTTAACACGATATTCAAGTGGCTACACCTTC	CASSLTRYSSGYTF
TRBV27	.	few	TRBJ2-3	TGTGCCAGCAGTTCGTTCCCTGCCAGGACTAGCACAGATACGCAGTATTTT	CASSSFPARTSTDTQYF
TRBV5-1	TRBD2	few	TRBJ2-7	TGCGCCAGCAGCCAACTTAGTAGCGGGGAGTCCTACGAGCAGTACTTC	CASSQLSSGESYEQYF
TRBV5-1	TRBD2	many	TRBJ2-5	TGCGCCAGCAGCCCACTAGCGGGGGGGCCCGAGACCCAGTACTTC	CASSPLAGGPETQYF
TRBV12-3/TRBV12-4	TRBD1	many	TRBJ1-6	TGTGCCAGCAGCACCGGGACAGGGTTACATTCACCCCTCCACTTT	CASSTGTGLHSPLHF
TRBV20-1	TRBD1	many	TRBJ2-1	TGCAGTGCTACAGACAGGGGGCCAAGTAGCTCCTACAATGAGCAGTTCTTC	CSATDRGPSSSYNEQFF
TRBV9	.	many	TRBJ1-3	TGTGCCAGCAGCGTGGCTGGGGGTATAGGAAACACCATATATTTT	CASSVAGGIGNTIYF
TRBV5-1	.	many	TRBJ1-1	TGCGCCAGCAGCCCGGGGATGATGAACACTGAAGCTTTCTTT	CASSPGMMNTEAFF
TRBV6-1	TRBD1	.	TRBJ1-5	TGTGCCAGCAGAAGGGACAGGGGTGGCAATCAGCCCCAGCATTTT	CASRRDRGGNQPQHF
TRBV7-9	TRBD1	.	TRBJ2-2	TGTGCCAGCAGCTCCCCCTCCATAAGACAGGGGGTTAACACCGGGGAGCTGTTTTTT	CASSSPSIRQGVNTGELFF
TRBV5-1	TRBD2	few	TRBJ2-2	TGCGCCAGCAGCAAAGGGACTAGCGGGAGACTAACCGGGGAGCTGTTTTTT	CASSKGTSGRLTGELFF
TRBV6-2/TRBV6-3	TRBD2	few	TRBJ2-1	TGTGCCAGCAGTGACCCCGGGACTAGCGGGATTGATGAGCAGTTCTTC	CASSDPGTSGIDEQFF
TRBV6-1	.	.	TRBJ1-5	TGTGCCAGCAGATTAACCCAAATGCCCAATCAGCCCCAGCATTTT	CASRLTQMPNQPQHF
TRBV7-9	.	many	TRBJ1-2	TGTGCCAGCAGCTTAGGGGTACAGAACTATGGCTACACCTTC	CASSLGVQNYGYTF
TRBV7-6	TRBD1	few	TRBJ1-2	TGTGCCAGCAGCTCAACCGGGGACAGGGGTTATGGCTACACCTTC	CASSSTGDRGYGYTF
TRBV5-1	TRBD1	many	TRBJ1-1	TGCGCCAGCAGCTTGGGGACAGGGGAGGACACTGAAGCTTTCTTT	CASSLGTGEDTEAFF
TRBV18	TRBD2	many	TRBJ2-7	TGTGCCAGCTCTCCCGGTTCCGGGGGGTACGAGCAGTACTTC	CASSPGSGGYEQYF
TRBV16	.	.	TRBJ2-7	TGTGCCAGCAGCCAGCCCCGGGGGACAGCCATACTCGAGCAGTACTTC	CASSQPRGTAILEQYF
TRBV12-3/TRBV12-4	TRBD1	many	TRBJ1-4	TGTGCCAGCAACCCGGGACAGGGGGCAAAAAAACTGTTTTTT	CASNPGQGAKKLFF
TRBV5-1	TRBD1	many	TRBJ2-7	TGCGCCAGCAGCTCGGACAGGCGACTATCCTCCTACGAGCAGTACTTC	CASSSDRRLSSYEQYF